These 25 T cell receptor beta chains originate from one sample sequenced in a study of T cells in localized non-small cell lung cancer. Clones were sequenced by immunoSEQ multiplex PCR, and TCRdb holds only the in-frame ones, with some missing. The profile covers about 56,000 clones, with 86% appearing a single time and less than 6% taken by the ten largest. The sample in question was peripheral blood, obtained before any cancer treatment. The origin of the receptors is a woman aged 35 to 69 with stage I lung adenocarcinoma.

This chain uses TRBV18 with TRBJ2-3; 9 positions agree with TRBD2. The germline gives CDR1 KGHSH, CDR2 LQKENI. The trim removed 1 base at V and 2 bases at J, leaving 10 bases unmatched. The CDR3 sequence is 18 residues long. CDR3 loop: CASSPLVIAGVNTDTQYF. In nucleotides, the CDR3 is TGTGCCAGCTCACCACTGGTAATAGCGGGGGTGAACACAGATACGCAGTATTTT.

The V and J genes are TRBV7-2 and TRBJ2-3; 7 nucleotides match TRBD1. The CDR3 sequence is 15 residues long. In germline, CDR1 is SGHTA, CDR2 FQGNSA. J gave up 3 bases and V 3 bases, and 6 bases lay outside the gene matches. Here the CDR3 reads CASSFTGTATDTQYF. The CDR3 DNA follows: TGTGCCAGCAGCTTCACCGGGACAGCGACAGATACGCAGTATTTT.

A word on this clone: Compared with germline, one end of the junction differs, possibly owing to a read error. The CDR3 loop is CASSALTGSGELFF. CDR3 nucleotides: TGTGCTAGCAGCGCCCTTACAGGGTCCGGGGAGCTGTTTTTT. V and J are TRBV7-7 and TRBJ2-2; a weak D match, TRBD1 (6 bases). The CDR3 consists of 14 residues. Germline loops: CDR1 SSHAT, CDR2 FNYEAQ (reference sequence).

The V gene is TRBV19, the J gene TRBJ2-1; TRBD1 might be the D (7 bases). V gave up 8 bases and J gave up 0 bases, with 11 bases separating them. Germline CDR1 LNHDA, CDR2 SQIVND (reference sequence). This CDR3 has 14 residues. The CDR3 DNA sequence: TGTGCCAGTTCCCAGGGGGGCTCCTACAATGAGCAGTTCTTC. Translation: CASSQGGSYNEQFF.

The chain joins TRBV28 to TRBJ2-6; perhaps TRBD1 as D (6 bases). Germline CDR1 is MDHEN and CDR2 is SYDVKM. V was trimmed by 2 bases and J by 0 bases, leaving 14 bases between them. The CDR3 contains 18 residues. The CDR3 DNA reads TGTGCCAGCAGTTTAGCCACAGGGCCGACCTCTGGGGCCAACGTCCTGACTTTC. This encodes CASSLATGPTSGANVLTF.

This clone was recorded a few times. The chain uses TRBV6-1 and TRBJ1-4; maybe TRBD1 (6 bases). V lost 4 bases, J lost 8 bases, and 17 bases lay in between. CDR3 length: 15 residues. Germline V gene sequence: CDR1 MNHNS, CDR2 SASEGT. Written as DNA, the CDR3 is TGTGCCAGCAGTGTGACAGGAGGGACCGTGGAAAAACTGTTTTTT. Its protein product is CASSVTGGTVEKLFF.

The chain is built from TRBV7-8 and TRBJ1-4, with D perhaps TRBD1 (6 bases). Germline CDR1 is SGHVS and CDR2 is FQNEAQ. The CDR3 has 15 residues. With 3 bases removed from V and 2 bases from J, the gap between germline ends came to 10 bases. The CDR3 sequence: CASSLNRATNEKLFF. CDR3 nucleotides: TGTGCCAGCAGCTTGAACAGGGCCACTAATGAAAAACTGTTTTTT.

This rearrangement joins TRBV27 to TRBJ2-7; 8 bases line up with TRBD1. The germline CDR1 and CDR2 sequences are MNHEY and SMNVEV (reference sequence). The CDR3 extends over 13 amino acids. Trimming removed 3 bases from V and 6 bases from J; junction bases left unmatched: 4. CDR3 sequence: CASSFQGAGEQYF. Written as DNA, the CDR3 is TGTGCCAGCAGTTTTCAGGGGGCTGGCGAGCAGTACTTC.

This rearrangement joins TRBV15 to TRBJ2-1; 7 nucleotides align to TRBD1. The trim removed 4 bases at V and 1 base at J, leaving 4 bases unmatched. CDR3 length: 15 residues. CDR1 LNHNV and CDR2 YYDKDF come from the germline V gene (reference sequence). The CDR3 nucleotides are TGTGCCACCAGCAACAGGGGTGGGTCCTACAATGAGCAGTTCTTC. This gives the protein CATSNRGGSYNEQFF.

This chain joins TRBV9 and TRBJ2-2; 9 nucleotides match TRBD2. In germline, CDR1 is SGDLS, CDR2 YYNGEE. CDR3 length: 15 amino acids. With 2 bases clipped from V and 2 bases from J, the junction kept 1 base outside the gene matches. The CDR3 spells CASSVTSGNTGELFF. The CDR3 DNA sequence: TGTGCCAGCAGCGTGACTAGCGGTAACACCGGGGAGCTGTTTTTT.

The CDR3 DNA is TGCGCCAGCAGCTTGGTCGGACTAACGAACACTGAAGCTTTCTTT. This sequence encodes CASSLVGLTNTEAFF. V is TRBV5-1 and J is TRBJ1-1, with D unresolved. The CDR3 extends over 15 amino acids. CDR1 is SGHRS, CDR2 YFSETQ, per germline. V lost 0 bases and J lost 1, with 10 bases in between.

The genes are TRBV28 and TRBJ1-3; possible D gene TRBD1, 5 bases. The V and J ends lost 7 bases and 0 bases respectively, with 13 bases between them. The germline CDR1 and CDR2 sequences are MDHEN and SYDVKM. The CDR3 totals 15 residues. CDR3 sequence reads: CASMVGGSSGNTIYF. Written as DNA, the CDR3 is TGTGCCAGCATGGTGGGGGGATCCTCTGGAAACACCATATATTTT.

The chain recombines TRBV7-9 with TRBJ2-7, with 7 bases identical to TRBD1. The CDR3 spans 15 residues. Germline values: CDR1 SEHNR, CDR2 FQNEAQ (reference sequence). V was pared by 5 bases and J by 2 bases, with 9 bases of the junction left unmatched. CDR3 region: CASSNFGQVAYEQYF. In DNA form, the CDR3 reads TGTGCCAGCAGCAATTTTGGACAGGTCGCCTACGAGCAGTACTTC.

This chain connects TRBV2 to TRBJ1-4, with D unclear. Germline V gene data show CDR1 as SNHLY and CDR2 as FYNNEI. The V end was cut by 7 bases, the J end by 8 bases, with 14 bases between. The CDR3 runs to 13 residues. For the CDR3, the DNA is TGTGCCAGCAACGAGGGATTATTGGAAAAACTGTTTTTT. Translating gives CASNEGLLEKLFF. The variable domain in full, completed from reference TRBV2 and TRBJ1-4, reads EPEVTQTPSHQVTQMGQEVILRCVPISNHLYFYWYRQILGQKVEFLVSFYNNEISEKSEIFDDQFSVERPDGSNFTLKIRSTKLEDSAMYFCASNEGLLEKLFFGSGTQLSVL.

The CDR3 DNA reads as TGTGCCAGCAAACTAGGTCTTCCCACAGATACGCAGTATTTT. It specifies CASKLGLPTDTQYF. V is TRBV7-2 and J is TRBJ2-3; D is perhaps TRBD2 (5 bases). V lost 7 bases and J 2 bases, leaving 13 bases between the germline ends. The CDR3 is 14 amino acids. Germline-derived CDR1 and CDR2 are SGHTA and FQGNSA.

The chain recombines TRBV6-6 with TRBJ1-1, with D possibly being TRBD1 (5 bases). The germline V gene encodes CDR1 MNHNY and CDR2 SVGAGI (reference sequence). With 7 bases removed from V and 5 bases from J, the gap between germline ends came to 8 bases. The CDR3 is 11 residues long. This chain's CDR3 is CASNQGTEAFF. In DNA, the CDR3 is TGTGCCAGCAATCAGGGAACTGAAGCTTTCTTT.

The chain combines TRBV18 with TRBJ1-1; 10 bases align to TRBD1. CDR1 KGHSH and CDR2 LQKENI come from the germline V gene. Trimming at V came to 3 bases and at J to 4 bases, leaving 14 bases not matched to a gene. The CDR3 length is 18 residues. The CDR3 region has the DNA TGTGCCAGCTCACCCGACTTTGTATTGGACAGGGGGGTCACTGAAGCTTTCTTT. Translation: CASSPDFVLDRGVTEAFF.

In its sample, this clone was seen a few times. This chain uses TRBV5-1 with TRBJ1-1; D call uncertain. CDR3 length: 14 residues. The germline V gene has CDR1 SGHRS and CDR2 YFSETQ. The germline V and J ends were trimmed by 0 bases and 4 bases, with 10 bases remaining between them. CDR3 loop: CASSLGRESTEAFF. CDR3 nucleotides: TGCGCCAGCAGCTTGGGGAGGGAGAGCACTGAAGCTTTCTTT.

This clone was counted a single time. The V and J genes are TRBV6-6 and TRBJ1-1; perhaps TRBD1 as D (5 bases). Trimming took 6 bases from V and 1 from J, leaving 9 bases between them. In germline, CDR1 is MNHNY, CDR2 SVGAGI (reference sequence). The CDR3 has 13 residues. The CDR3 DNA is TGTGCCAGCAGATCCCAGGGGAACACTGAAGCTTTCTTT. Translated: CASRSQGNTEAFF.

The gene calls are TRBV19 and TRBJ1-5, with 9 bases lining up with TRBD1. V shed 0 bases and J 6 bases; nucleotides not matched to a gene: 9. The CDR3 has 17 residues. The V gene's germline CDR1 is LNHDA and CDR2 SQIVND (reference sequence). The CDR3 coding sequence is TGTGCCAGTAGTATAGATCAGTACAGGGGGCATGGTCAGCCCCAGCATTTT. It translates to CASSIDQYRGHGQPQHF.

The chain recombines TRBV13 with TRBJ2-3; D is possibly TRBD1 or TRBD2 (6 bases each). From germline, CDR1 is PRHDT and CDR2 FYEKMQ (reference sequence). The CDR3 runs 16 residues. The germline V and J ends were trimmed by 5 bases and 1 base, with 16 bases remaining between them. The CDR3 DNA reads as TGTGCCAGCAGCCATCTTGGGGGGCTTGGCACAGATACGCAGTATTTT. This gives the protein CASSHLGGLGTDTQYF.

This chain uses TRBV18 with TRBJ1-3; D is undetermined. Germline V gene data show CDR1 as KGHSH and CDR2 as LQKENI. This CDR3 contains 17 residues. V lost 0 bases, J lost 0 bases, and 12 bases lay in between. The CDR3 DNA sequence: TGTGCCAGCTCACCACCTGGACGGCAAATCTCTGGAAACACCATATATTTT. Translated, it gives CASSPPGRQISGNTIYF. The variable domain in full, completed from reference TRBV18 and TRBJ1-3, reads NAGVMQNPRHLVRRRGQEARLRCSPMKGHSHVYWYRQLPEEGLKFMVYLQKENIIDESGMPKERFSAEFPKEGPSILRIQQVVRGDSAAYFCASSPPGRQISGNTIYFGEGSWLTVV.

This clone was recorded only once. The chain links TRBV6-6 to TRBJ1-3; D not resolved. Looked up from germline, CDR1 is MNHNY and CDR2 is SVGAGI (reference sequence). Trimming removed 8 bases from V and 2 bases from J, with 19 bases in between. The CDR3 contains 16 residues. Here the CDR3 reads CASSSYNTGAGNTIYF. DNA of the CDR3: TGTGCCAGCTCAAGTTACAACACTGGAGCTGGAAACACCATATATTTT.

In its sample, this clone was seen once. The gene calls are TRBV9 and TRBJ2-7; tentatively, D is TRBD1 (6 bases). The CDR3 has 15 amino acids. Germline-derived CDR1 and CDR2 are SGDLS and YYNGEE. V lost 4 bases and J lost 5, with 19 bases in between. CDR3 in amino acids: CASSTGQSPRDEQYF. DNA of the CDR3: TGTGCCAGCAGCACTGGACAGTCCCCTCGGGACGAGCAGTACTTC. Filled out from reference TRBV9 and TRBJ2-7, the complete variable domain reads DSGVTQTPKHLITATGQRVTLRCSPRSGDLSVYWYQQSLDQGLQFLIQYYNGEERAKGNILERFSAQQFPDLHSELNLSSLELGDSALYFCASSTGQSPRDEQYFGPGTRLTVT.

This clone was seen a handful of times. V usage is TRBV19 and J usage is TRBJ1-5, with D uncertain. V lost 3 bases and J 0 bases, leaving 6 bases between the germline ends. CDR1 is LNHDA and CDR2 is SQIVND in the germline V gene (reference sequence). This CDR3 has 14 residues. CDR3 in amino acids: CASSMWYSNQPQHF. CDR3 DNA sequence: TGTGCCAGTAGTATGTGGTATAGCAATCAGCCCCAGCATTTT.